Reported below is one TCR beta chain. No antigen is known for it. The entry originates in a study of response to subunit inactivated influenza vaccine. Study-wide findings and caveats: It was suggested by the authors that few new T cells are recruited by each seasonal influenza vaccination.

The CDR3 is 16 amino acids. CDR1 is SQVTM and CDR2 is ANQGSEA in the germline V gene. J gave up 0 bases and V 4 bases, and 8 bases lay outside the gene matches. TCRdb re-called the RT-PCR reads with MiXCR, one entry per CDR3 protein. The data show 550,000 to 800,000 distinct CDR3 sequences, 15% to 19% seen once. The chain combines TRBV29-1 with TRBJ2-3, with 9 positions matching TRBD2. Here the sequenced sample was PBMCs from blood, taken 11 to 12 days after vaccination. This clonotype was obtained from a man in his fifties or sixties who received an inactivated influenza vaccine. The DNA of the CDR3 is TGCAGCGTTGCGCGGGGGGGGCTTACTAGCACAGATACGCAGTATTTT. Translating gives CSVARGGLTSTDTQYF.